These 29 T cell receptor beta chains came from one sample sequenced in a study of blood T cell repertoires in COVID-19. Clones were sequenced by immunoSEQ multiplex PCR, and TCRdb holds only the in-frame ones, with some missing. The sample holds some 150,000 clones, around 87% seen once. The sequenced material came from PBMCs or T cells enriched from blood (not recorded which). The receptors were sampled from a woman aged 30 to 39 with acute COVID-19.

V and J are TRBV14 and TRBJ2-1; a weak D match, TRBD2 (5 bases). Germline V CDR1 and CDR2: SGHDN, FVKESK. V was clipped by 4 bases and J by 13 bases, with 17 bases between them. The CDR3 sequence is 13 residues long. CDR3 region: CASSPQVGVSQFF. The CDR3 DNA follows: TGTGCCAGCAGCCCTCAGGTGGGAGTGTCCCAGTTCTTC.

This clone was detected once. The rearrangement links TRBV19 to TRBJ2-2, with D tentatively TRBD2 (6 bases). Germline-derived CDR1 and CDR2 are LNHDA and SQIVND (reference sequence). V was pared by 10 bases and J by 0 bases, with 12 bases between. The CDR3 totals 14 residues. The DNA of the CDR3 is TGTGCCACCATGGACTACGCGAACACCGGGGAGCTGTTTTTT. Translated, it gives CATMDYANTGELFF.

This chain's CDR3 is CASSQERTGRINTGELFF. As DNA, the CDR3 is TGCGCCAGCAGCCAAGAGAGAACAGGGCGCATTAACACCGGGGAGCTGTTTTTT. The chain joins TRBV4-3 to TRBJ2-2; possibly TRBD1 for D (6 bases). The ends were cut back, 0 bases at V and 2 bases at J, with 16 bases in the middle. CDR3 length: 18 amino acids. CDR1 LGHNA and CDR2 YSLEER come from the germline V gene.

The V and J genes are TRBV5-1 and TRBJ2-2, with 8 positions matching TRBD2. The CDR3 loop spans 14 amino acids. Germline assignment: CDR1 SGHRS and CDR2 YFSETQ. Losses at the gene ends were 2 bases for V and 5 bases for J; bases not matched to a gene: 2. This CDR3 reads CASSLAGVTGELFF. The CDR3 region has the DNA TGCGCCAGCAGCTTAGCGGGAGTTACCGGGGAGCTGTTTTTT.

This CDR3 is CASSIGLAGAGANVLTF. The CDR3 region has the DNA TGTGCCAGCAGTATCGGACTAGCGGGAGCTGGGGCCAACGTCCTGACTTTC. The J gene is TRBJ2-6, the V gene TRBV7-6; 13 positions agree with TRBD2. The CDR3 runs to 17 residues. In germline, CDR1 is SGHVS, CDR2 FNYEAQ. Trimming cost V 6 bases and J 2 bases; bases outside gene matches: 4.

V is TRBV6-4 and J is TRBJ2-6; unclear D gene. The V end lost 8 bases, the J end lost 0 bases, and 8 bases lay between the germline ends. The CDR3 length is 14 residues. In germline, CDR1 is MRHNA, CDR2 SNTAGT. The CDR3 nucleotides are TGTGCCAGCTCAATCTACTCTGGGGCCAACGTCCTGACTTTC. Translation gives CASSIYSGANVLTF.

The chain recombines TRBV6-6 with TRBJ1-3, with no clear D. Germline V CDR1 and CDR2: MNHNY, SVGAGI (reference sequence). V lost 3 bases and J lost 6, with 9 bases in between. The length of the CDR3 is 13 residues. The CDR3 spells CASSYIQQNTIYF. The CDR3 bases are TGTGCCAGCAGTTATATTCAACAAAACACCATATATTTT.

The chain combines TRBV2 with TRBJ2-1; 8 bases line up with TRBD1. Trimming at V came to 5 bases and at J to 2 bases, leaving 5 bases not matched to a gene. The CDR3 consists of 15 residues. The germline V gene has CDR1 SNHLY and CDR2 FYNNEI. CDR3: CASSLTGEPYNEQFF. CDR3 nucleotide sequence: TGTGCCAGCAGTTTGACAGGGGAGCCCTACAATGAGCAGTTCTTC.

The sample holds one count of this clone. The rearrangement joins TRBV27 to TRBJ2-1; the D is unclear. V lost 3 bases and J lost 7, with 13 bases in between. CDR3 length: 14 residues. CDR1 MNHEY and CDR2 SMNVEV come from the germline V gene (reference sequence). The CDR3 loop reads CASSFVFGSNEQFF. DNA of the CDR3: TGTGCCAGCAGTTTTGTCTTTGGTAGTAATGAGCAGTTCTTC.

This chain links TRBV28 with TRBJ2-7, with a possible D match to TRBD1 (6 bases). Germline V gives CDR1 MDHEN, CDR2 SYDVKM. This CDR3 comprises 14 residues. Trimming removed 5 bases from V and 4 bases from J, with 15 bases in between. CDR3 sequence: CASSPTDRDYEQYF. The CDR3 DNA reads TGTGCCAGCAGTCCGACGGACAGAGATTACGAGCAGTACTTC.

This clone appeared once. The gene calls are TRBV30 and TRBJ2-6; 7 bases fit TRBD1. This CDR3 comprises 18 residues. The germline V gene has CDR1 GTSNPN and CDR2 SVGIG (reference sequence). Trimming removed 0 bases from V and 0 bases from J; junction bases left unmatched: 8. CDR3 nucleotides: TGTGCCTGGAGTGTTGTAAGGACAGGCGCCTCTGGGGCCAACGTCCTGACTTTC. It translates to CAWSVVRTGASGANVLTF.

The CDR3 bases are TGTGCCAGCTCACCAACCCGCACAGCCGTAGGCTACACCTTC. The encoded protein is CASSPTRTAVGYTF. The chain links TRBV18 to TRBJ1-2; D remains ambiguous. Germline V lookup: CDR1 KGHSH, CDR2 LQKENI. V lost 2 bases and J 8 bases, leaving 15 bases between the germline ends. CDR3 length equals 14 residues.

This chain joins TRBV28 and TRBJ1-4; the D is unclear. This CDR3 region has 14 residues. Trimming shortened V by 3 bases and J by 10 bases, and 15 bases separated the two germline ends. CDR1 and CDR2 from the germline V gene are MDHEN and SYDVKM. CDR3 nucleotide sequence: TGTGCCAGCAGTTTGCGATTCCCTGATGTAAAACTGTTTTTT. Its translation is CASSLRFPDVKLFF. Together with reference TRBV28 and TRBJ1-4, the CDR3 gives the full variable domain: DVKVTQSSRYLVKRTGEKVFLECVQDMDHENMFWYRQDPGLGLRLIYFSYDVKMKEKGDIPEGYSVSREKKERFSLILESASTNQTSMYLCASSLRFPDVKLFFGSGTQLSVL.

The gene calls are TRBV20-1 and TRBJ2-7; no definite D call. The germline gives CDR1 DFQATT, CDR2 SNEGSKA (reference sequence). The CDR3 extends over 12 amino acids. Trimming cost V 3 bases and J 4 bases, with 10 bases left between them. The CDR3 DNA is TGCAGTGCTAGTAGTGGAGCGTACGAGCAGTACTTC. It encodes CSASSGAYEQYF.

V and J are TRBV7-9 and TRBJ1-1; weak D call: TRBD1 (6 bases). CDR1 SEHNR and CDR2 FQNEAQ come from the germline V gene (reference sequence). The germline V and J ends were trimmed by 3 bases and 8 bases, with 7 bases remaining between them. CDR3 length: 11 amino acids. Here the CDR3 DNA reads TGTGCCAGCAGCTTCACAGGGGAAGCTTTCTTT. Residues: CASSFTGEAFF.

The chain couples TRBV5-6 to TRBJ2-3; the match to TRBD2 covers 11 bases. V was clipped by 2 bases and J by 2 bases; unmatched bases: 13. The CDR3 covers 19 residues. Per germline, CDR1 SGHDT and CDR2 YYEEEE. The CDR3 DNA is TGTGCCAGCAGCTTCCAAGGGGCTAGCGGGAGGTATGACACAGATACGCAGTATTTT. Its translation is CASSFQGASGRYDTDTQYF.

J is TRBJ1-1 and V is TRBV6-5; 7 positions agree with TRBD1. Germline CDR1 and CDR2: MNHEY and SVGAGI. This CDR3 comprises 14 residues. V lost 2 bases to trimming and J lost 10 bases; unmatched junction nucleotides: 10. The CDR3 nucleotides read TGTGCCAGCAGTTACCTAACTAAGGGGGCCTTAGCTTTCTTT. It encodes CASSYLTKGALAFF.

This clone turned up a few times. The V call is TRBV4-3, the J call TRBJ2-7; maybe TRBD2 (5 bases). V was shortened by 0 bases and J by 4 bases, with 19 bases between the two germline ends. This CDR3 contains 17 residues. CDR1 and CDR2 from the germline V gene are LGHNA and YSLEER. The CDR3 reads CASSQDVREGREYEQYF. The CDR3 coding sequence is TGCGCCAGCAGCCAAGATGTTCGTGAGGGAAGGGAGTACGAGCAGTACTTC.

The DNA for the CDR3 is TGCGCCAGCAGCCAAGAGCGACAGGGATCCCTCTCCTACGAGCAGTACTTC. Residues: CASSQERQGSLSYEQYF. This sequence joins TRBV4-3 and TRBJ2-7, with 7 bases aligning to TRBD1. Germline trimming cut 0 bases from V and 0 bases from J; bases unmatched to any gene: 8. Looked up from germline, CDR1 is LGHNA and CDR2 is YSLEER. The length of the CDR3 is 17 residues.

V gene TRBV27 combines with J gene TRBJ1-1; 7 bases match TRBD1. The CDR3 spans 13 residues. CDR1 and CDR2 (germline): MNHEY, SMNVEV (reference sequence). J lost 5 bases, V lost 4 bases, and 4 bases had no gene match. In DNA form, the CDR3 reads TGTGCCAGCAGTTCCCAGGGGGAGACTGAAGCTTTCTTT. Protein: CASSSQGETEAFF.

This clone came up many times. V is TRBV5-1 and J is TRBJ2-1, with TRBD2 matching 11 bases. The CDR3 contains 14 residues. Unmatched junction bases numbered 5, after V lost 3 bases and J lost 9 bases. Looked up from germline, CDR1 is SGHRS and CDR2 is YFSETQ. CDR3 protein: CASSSLAGGGEQFF. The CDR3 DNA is TGCGCCAGCAGCTCCCTAGCGGGGGGCGGTGAGCAGTTCTTC.

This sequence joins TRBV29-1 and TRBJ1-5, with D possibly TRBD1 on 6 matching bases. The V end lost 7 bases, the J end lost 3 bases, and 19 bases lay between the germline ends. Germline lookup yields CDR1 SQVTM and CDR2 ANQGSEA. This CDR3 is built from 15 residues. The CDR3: CSAPGVVADNQPQHF. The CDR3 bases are TGCAGCGCTCCAGGGGTGGTGGCGGACAATCAGCCCCAGCATTTT. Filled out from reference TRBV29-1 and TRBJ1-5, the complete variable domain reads SAVISQKPSRDICQRGTSLTIQCQVDSQVTMMFWYRQQPGQSLTLIATANQGSEATYESGFVIDKFPISRPNLTFSTLTVSNMSPEDSSIYLCSAPGVVADNQPQHFGDGTRLSIL.

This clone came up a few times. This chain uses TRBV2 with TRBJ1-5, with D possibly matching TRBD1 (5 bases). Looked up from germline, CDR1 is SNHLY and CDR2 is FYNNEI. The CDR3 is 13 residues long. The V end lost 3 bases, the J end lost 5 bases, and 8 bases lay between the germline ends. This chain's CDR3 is CASSDTGYQPQHF. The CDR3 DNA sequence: TGTGCCAGCAGTGATACAGGTTATCAGCCCCAGCATTTT.

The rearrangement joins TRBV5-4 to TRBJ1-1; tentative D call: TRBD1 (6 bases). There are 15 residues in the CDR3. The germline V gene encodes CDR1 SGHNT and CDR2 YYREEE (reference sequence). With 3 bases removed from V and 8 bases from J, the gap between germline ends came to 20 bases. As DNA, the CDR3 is TGTGCCAGCAGCTCATGGGCTTCAGGGACATTAGAAGCTTTCTTT. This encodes CASSSWASGTLEAFF.

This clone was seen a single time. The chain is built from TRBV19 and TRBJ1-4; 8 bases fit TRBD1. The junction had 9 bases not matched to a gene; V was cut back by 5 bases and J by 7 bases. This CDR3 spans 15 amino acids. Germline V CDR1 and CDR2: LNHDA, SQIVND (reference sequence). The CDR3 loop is CASSDPGGVSEKLFF. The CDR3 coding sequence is TGTGCCAGTAGTGACCCAGGGGGCGTAAGTGAAAAACTGTTTTTT.

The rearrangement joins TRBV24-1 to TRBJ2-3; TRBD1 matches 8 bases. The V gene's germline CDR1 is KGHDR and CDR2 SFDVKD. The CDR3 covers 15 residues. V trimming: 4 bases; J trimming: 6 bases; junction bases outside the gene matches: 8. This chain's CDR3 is CATSDPGQVVDTQYF. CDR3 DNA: TGTGCCACCAGTGACCCGGGACAGGTTGTGGATACGCAGTATTTT.

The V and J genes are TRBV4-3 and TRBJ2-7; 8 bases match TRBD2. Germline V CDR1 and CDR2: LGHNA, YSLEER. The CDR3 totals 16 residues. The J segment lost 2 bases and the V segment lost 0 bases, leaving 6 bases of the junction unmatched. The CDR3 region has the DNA TGCGCCAGCAGCCAAGATCCCACTAGCGGAACCTACGAGCAGTACTTC. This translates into CASSQDPTSGTYEQYF.

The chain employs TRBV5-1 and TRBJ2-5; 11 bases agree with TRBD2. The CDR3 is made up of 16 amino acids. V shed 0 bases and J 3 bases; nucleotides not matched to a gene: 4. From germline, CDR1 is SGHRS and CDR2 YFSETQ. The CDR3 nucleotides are TGCGCCAGCAGCTTGGTCCCGACTAGCGGGAAAGAGACCCAGTACTTC. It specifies CASSLVPTSGKETQYF.

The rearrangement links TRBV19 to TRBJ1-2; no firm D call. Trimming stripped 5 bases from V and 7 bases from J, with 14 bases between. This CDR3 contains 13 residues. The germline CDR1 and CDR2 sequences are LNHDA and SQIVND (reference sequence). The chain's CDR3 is CASSQLPWRGYTF. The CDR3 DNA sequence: TGTGCCAGTAGTCAACTACCTTGGCGTGGCTACACCTTC.